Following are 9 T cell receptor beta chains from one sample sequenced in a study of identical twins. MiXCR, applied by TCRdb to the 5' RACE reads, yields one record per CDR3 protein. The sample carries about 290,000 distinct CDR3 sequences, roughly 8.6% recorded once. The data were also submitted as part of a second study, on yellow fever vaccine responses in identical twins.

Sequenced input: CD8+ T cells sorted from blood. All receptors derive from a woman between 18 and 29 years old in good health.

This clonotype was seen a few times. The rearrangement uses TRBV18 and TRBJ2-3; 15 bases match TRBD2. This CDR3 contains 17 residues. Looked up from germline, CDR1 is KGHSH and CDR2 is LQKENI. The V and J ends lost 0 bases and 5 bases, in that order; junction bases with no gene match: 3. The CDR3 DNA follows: TGTGCCAGCTCACCACCGGCGGGACTAGCGGGAGGAGATACGCAGTATTTT. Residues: CASSPPAGLAGGDTQYF.

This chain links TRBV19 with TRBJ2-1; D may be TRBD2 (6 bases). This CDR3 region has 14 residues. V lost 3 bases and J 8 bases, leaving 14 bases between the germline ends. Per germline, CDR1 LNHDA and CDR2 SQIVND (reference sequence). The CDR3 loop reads CASSISLGGDEQFF. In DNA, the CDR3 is TGTGCCAGTAGTATCTCCCTGGGAGGCGATGAGCAGTTCTTC.

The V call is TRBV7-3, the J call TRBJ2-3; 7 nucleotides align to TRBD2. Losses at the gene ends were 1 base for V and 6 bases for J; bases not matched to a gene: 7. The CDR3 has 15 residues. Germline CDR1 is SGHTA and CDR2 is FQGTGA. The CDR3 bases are TGTGCCAGCAGCTTAAGTATCGGGGAGGGGGATACGCAGTATTTT. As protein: CASSLSIGEGDTQYF.

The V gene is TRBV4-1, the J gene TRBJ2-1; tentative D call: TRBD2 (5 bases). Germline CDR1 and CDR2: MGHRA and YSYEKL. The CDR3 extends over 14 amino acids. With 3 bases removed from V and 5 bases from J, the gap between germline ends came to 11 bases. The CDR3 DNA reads TGCGCCAGCAGCCAGAACCGGGAAAACAATGAGCAGTTCTTC. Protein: CASSQNRENNEQFF.

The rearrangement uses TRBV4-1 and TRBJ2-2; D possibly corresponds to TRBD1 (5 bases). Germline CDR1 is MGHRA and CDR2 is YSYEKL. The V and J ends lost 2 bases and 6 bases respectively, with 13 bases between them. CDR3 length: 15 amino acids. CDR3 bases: TGCGCCAGCAGCCAACTGGGGCCCTCTCCCGGGGAGCTGTTTTTT. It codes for CASSQLGPSPGELFF.

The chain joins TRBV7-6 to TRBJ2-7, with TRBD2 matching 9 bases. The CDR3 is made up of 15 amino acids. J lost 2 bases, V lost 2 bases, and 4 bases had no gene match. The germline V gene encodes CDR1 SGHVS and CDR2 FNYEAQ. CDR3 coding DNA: TGTGCCAGCAGCTTAATAGCGGGGGACGCCTACGAGCAGTACTTC. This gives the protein CASSLIAGDAYEQYF. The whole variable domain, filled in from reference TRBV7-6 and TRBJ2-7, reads GAGVSQSPRYKVTKRGQDVALRCDPISGHVSLYWYRQALGQGPEFLTYFNYEAQQDKSGLPNDRFSAERPEGSISTLTIQRTEQRDSAMYRCASSLIAGDAYEQYFGPGTRLTVT.

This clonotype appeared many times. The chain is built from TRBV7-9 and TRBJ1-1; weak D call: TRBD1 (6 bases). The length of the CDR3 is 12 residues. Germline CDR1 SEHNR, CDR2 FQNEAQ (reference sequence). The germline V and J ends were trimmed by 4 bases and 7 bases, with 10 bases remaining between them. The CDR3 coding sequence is TGTGCCAGCAGCTCACCGACAGGTGAAGCTTTCTTT. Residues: CASSSPTGEAFF.

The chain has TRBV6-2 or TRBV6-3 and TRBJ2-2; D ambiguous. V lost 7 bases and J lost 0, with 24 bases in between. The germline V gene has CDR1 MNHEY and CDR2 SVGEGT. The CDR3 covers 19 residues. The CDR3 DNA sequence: TGTGCCAGCAACTCGCGAGGTGACGGAGCGTTCGCGAACACCGGGGAGCTGTTTTTT. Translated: CASNSRGDGAFANTGELFF.

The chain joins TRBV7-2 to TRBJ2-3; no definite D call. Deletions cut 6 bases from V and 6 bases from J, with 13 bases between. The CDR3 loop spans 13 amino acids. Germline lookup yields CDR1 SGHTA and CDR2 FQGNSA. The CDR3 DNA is TGTGCCAGCAGATCCGGGTCTTCGGATACGCAGTATTTT. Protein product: CASRSGSSDTQYF. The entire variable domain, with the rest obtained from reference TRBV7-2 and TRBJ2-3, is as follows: GAGVSQSPSNKVTEKGKDVELRCDPISGHTALYWYRQSLGQGLEFLIYFQGNSAPDKSGLPSDRFSAERTGGSVSTLTIQRTQQEDSAVYLCASRSGSSDTQYFGPGTRLTVL.